The 29 T cell receptor beta chains listed next were all sequenced from one sample in a study of blood T cell repertoires in COVID-19. TCRdb's table, derived via immunoSEQ multiplex PCR, lists solely in-frame clones and lacks some. The sample lists under 150,000 clones, roughly 90% occurring once. The sequencing input was PBMCs or T cells enriched from blood (not recorded which). These receptors were taken from a woman aged 25 to 39 with acute COVID-19.

This chain joins TRBV29-1 and TRBJ2-7; D may be TRBD1 or TRBD2 (6 bases each). With 7 bases removed from V and 2 bases from J, the gap between germline ends came to 15 bases. The CDR3 has 13 amino acids. The germline gives CDR1 SQVTM, CDR2 ANQGSEA. CDR3 residues: CSAGAQATYEQYF. The DNA for the CDR3 is TGCAGCGCGGGGGCCCAGGCAACCTACGAGCAGTACTTC.

The chain combines TRBV10-3 with TRBJ2-5; TRBD2 aligns across 8 bases. Germline loops: CDR1 ENHRY, CDR2 SYGVKD. The CDR3 totals 15 residues. V lost 5 bases to trimming and J lost 5 bases; unmatched junction nucleotides: 10. As DNA, the CDR3 is TGTGCCATCAGTAGACTAGCGCGACCCTTGGAGACCCAGTACTTC. It yields the protein CAISRLARPLETQYF.

The rearrangement links TRBV5-1 to TRBJ2-6; weak D call: TRBD1 (5 bases). Germline lookup yields CDR1 SGHRS and CDR2 YFSETQ. The CDR3 covers 17 residues. V was clipped by 1 base and J by 0 bases, with 11 bases between them. DNA of the CDR3: TGCGCCAGCAGCTTGTCGACAGTCCCCTCTGGGGCCAACGTCCTGACTTTC. This codes for CASSLSTVPSGANVLTF.

The rearrangement links TRBV3-1 (or the pseudogene TRBV3-2) to TRBJ1-2; TRBD1 matches at 8 bases. The V gene end was trimmed by 5 bases and the J gene end by 5 bases; junction bases not matched to a gene: 7. The CDR3 totals 14 residues. In germline, CDR1 is LGHDT, CDR2 YNNKEL (reference sequence). The CDR3 DNA follows: TGTGCCAGCAGCTTCCGGGACAGGTCATATGGCTACACCTTC. Translating gives CASSFRDRSYGYTF.

This clone was detected once. This chain uses TRBV25-1 with TRBJ2-1; perhaps TRBD1 as D (6 bases). The CDR3 extends over 16 amino acids. Looked up from germline, CDR1 is MGHDK and CDR2 is SYGVNS. V lost 5 bases and J 2 bases, leaving 16 bases between the germline ends. CDR3 nucleotides: TGTGCCAGCAGTAAACGTTTGGGGGCAGCCTACAATGAGCAGTTCTTC. Encoded protein: CASSKRLGAAYNEQFF.

This chain joins TRBV10-3 and TRBJ2-2; maybe TRBD1 (5 bases). Germline loops: CDR1 ENHRY, CDR2 SYGVKD. Between the trimmed V and J ends, which lost 0 bases and 7 bases, there was a span of 12 bases. The CDR3 is 15 residues long. This CDR3 is CAISESETDHGELFF. As DNA, the CDR3 is TGTGCCATCAGTGAGTCGGAGACAGATCACGGGGAGCTGTTTTTT.

J is TRBJ1-1 and V is TRBV24-1; 8 nucleotides match TRBD1. The CDR3 sequence is 15 residues long. V was clipped by 5 bases and J by 11 bases; unmatched bases: 15. Per germline, CDR1 KGHDR and CDR2 SFDVKD. The CDR3 is CATSAGAGGGEVAFF. The CDR3, as DNA: TGTGCCACCAGTGCGGGAGCAGGGGGCGGAGAGGTGGCTTTCTTT.

The genes are TRBV6-7 and TRBJ2-1; 12 nucleotides align to TRBD2. TRBV6-7 is sorted into the ORF group, with uncertain function. With V trimmed by 10 bases and J by 14 bases, 15 bases remained unmatched. The CDR3 runs to 14 residues. The CDR3 coding sequence is TGTGCCATCTCGACTAGCGGGAGTTTCCCGAGCAAGTTCTTC. Amino acid sequence: CAISTSGSFPSKFF.

This clone was seen a single time. The chain links TRBV7-9 to TRBJ1-4, with D unclear. CDR3 length equals 15 residues. V lost 0 bases, J lost 7 bases, and 12 bases lay in between. CDR1 and CDR2 (germline): SEHNR, FQNEAQ (reference sequence). CDR3 DNA: TGTGCCAGCAGCTTAGCAGGGTCGGGAGGTGAAAAACTGTTTTTT. Its protein is CASSLAGSGGEKLFF.

This clone was seen a handful of times. The chain carries TRBV7-3 and TRBJ1-5, with TRBD1 identical over 7 bases. This CDR3 region has 13 residues. V trimming: 8 bases; J trimming: 6 bases; junction bases outside the gene matches: 7. Germline assignment: CDR1 SGHTA and CDR2 FQGTGA. The CDR3 nucleotides read TGTGCCAGCGGAACAGGGGTTTTTCAGCCCCAGCATTTT. Protein sequence: CASGTGVFQPQHF.

V gene TRBV24-1 combines with J gene TRBJ2-2; D may be TRBD1 (6 bases). The germline CDR1 and CDR2 sequences are KGHDR and SFDVKD. The CDR3 is 14 amino acids. Trimming left V 11 bases short and J 6 bases short, with 18 bases between. CDR3 DNA: TGTGCCATTTCGGAGCCAGGGGCATCCGGGGAGCTGTTTTTT. It codes for CAISEPGASGELFF.

This clone came up a few times. The chain has TRBV7-8 and TRBJ2-5, with 10 bases identical to TRBD2. V lost 1 base to trimming and J lost 5 bases; unmatched junction nucleotides: 4. The CDR3 is 15 amino acids. Germline loops: CDR1 SGHVS, CDR2 FQNEAQ. The CDR3 here is CASSLGAGGVETQYF. The CDR3 DNA reads as TGTGCCAGCAGCTTAGGAGCGGGAGGGGTGGAGACCCAGTACTTC.

The chain carries TRBV20-1 and TRBJ1-2, with D uncertain. CDR1 is DFQATT and CDR2 is SNEGSKA in the germline V gene (reference sequence). The V end was cut by 4 bases, the J end by 8 bases, with 11 bases between. The CDR3 has 11 amino acids. In DNA, the CDR3 is TGCAGTGCTACGCACGGCGGCGGCTACACCTTC. It translates to CSATHGGGYTF.

This chain uses TRBV5-4 with TRBJ2-5; TRBD1 agrees at 8 bases. Germline CDR1 reads SGHNT; CDR2 reads YYREEE (reference sequence). The CDR3 loop spans 14 amino acids. V shed 4 bases, J shed 2 bases, and the junction held 4 bases outside the gene matches. CDR3: CASSLRTGQETQYF. CDR3 nucleotide sequence: TGTGCCAGCAGCCTGCGGACAGGGCAAGAGACCCAGTACTTC.

The rearrangement uses TRBV5-6 and TRBJ2-5; 11 bases are shared with TRBD2. The CDR3 consists of 15 residues. The germline V gene encodes CDR1 SGHDT and CDR2 YYEEEE. V dropped 4 bases and J dropped 4; count of bases not matched to a gene: 6. The CDR3 nucleotides read TGTGCCAGCAGCCTCCTAGCGGGAGGAGGAGAGACCCAGTACTTC. Translated: CASSLLAGGGETQYF.

CDR3 residues: CAWTLFRSGNTIYF. In DNA, the CDR3 is TGTGCCTGGACTCTCTTTCGCTCTGGAAACACCATATATTTT. V usage is TRBV30 and J usage is TRBJ1-3; no clear D. This CDR3 comprises 14 residues. CDR1 and CDR2 (germline): GTSNPN, SVGIG (reference sequence). The V end lost 4 bases, the J end lost 0 bases, and 10 bases lay between the germline ends.

The V gene is TRBV7-3, the J gene TRBJ2-6, with 10 positions matching TRBD1. Germline V lookup: CDR1 SGHTA, CDR2 FQGTGA. The CDR3 loop spans 18 amino acids. Unmatched junction bases numbered 7, after V lost 5 bases and J lost 0 bases. This chain's CDR3 is CASSPSGTGVSGANVLTF. In DNA form, the CDR3 reads TGTGCCAGCAGCCCCTCCGGGACAGGGGTCTCTGGGGCCAACGTCCTGACTTTC.

Written as DNA, the CDR3 is TGTGCCAGCAGTGACTCACGGGGATTCGACAATGAGCAGTTCTTC. Translating gives CASSDSRGFDNEQFF. The chain joins TRBV6-4 to TRBJ2-1; a possible D gene is TRBD2 (5 bases). CDR1 MRHNA and CDR2 SNTAGT come from the germline V gene. This CDR3 comprises 15 residues. V was cut by 0 bases and J by 5 bases, with 11 bases left in between.

In this sample, this clone turned up a few times. The rearrangement links TRBV12-3 or TRBV12-4 to TRBJ2-7, with D tentatively TRBD1 (6 bases). The CDR3 is 13 amino acids. V was shortened by 4 bases and J by 5 bases, with 12 bases between the two germline ends. The CDR3 DNA sequence: TGTGCCAGCAGTTCAGGGGAAGGGGACGAGCAGTACTTC. Its translation: CASSSGEGDEQYF.

This chain connects TRBV6-2 or TRBV6-3 to TRBJ2-2, with TRBD2 identical over 10 bases. The CDR3 has 16 amino acids. The ends lost 4 bases at V and 1 base at J; junction bases unmatched: 3. Germline V gives CDR1 MNHEY, CDR2 SVGEGT. The CDR3 DNA follows: TGTGCCAGCAGTTCGACTAGCGGGCGGAACACCGGGGAGCTGTTTTTT. Encoded protein: CASSSTSGRNTGELFF.

This clone was counted a single time. This sequence joins TRBV6-5 and TRBJ1-5, with no clear D. The length of the CDR3 is 13 residues. Per germline, CDR1 MNHEY and CDR2 SVGAGI. V lost 2 bases to trimming and J lost 6 bases, with 8 bases between them. Written as DNA, the CDR3 is TGTGCCAGCAGTTACGGCCCAGGTCAGCCCCAGCATTTT. It is translated as CASSYGPGQPQHF.

The chain combines TRBV6-4 with TRBJ1-1; 7 bases are a match to TRBD1. V gave up 5 bases and J gave up 1 base; unmatched junction bases: 7. Germline CDR1 and CDR2: MRHNA and SNTAGT. The CDR3 sequence is 15 residues long. This CDR3 reads CASSPRQGRNTEAFF. The CDR3 DNA reads as TGTGCCAGCAGTCCTCGACAGGGAAGGAACACTGAAGCTTTCTTT.

The chain carries TRBV7-6 and TRBJ2-3; 10 bases agree with TRBD2. Germline V gene sequence: CDR1 SGHVS, CDR2 FNYEAQ. Trimming cost V 4 bases and J 2 bases; bases outside gene matches: 9. This CDR3 contains 17 residues. CDR3 bases: TGTGCCAGCAGCTATCCACAGAGCGGGGGGGACACAGATACGCAGTATTTT. This encodes CASSYPQSGGDTDTQYF.

The chain uses TRBV2 and TRBJ2-7; weak D call: TRBD2 (5 bases). V was pared by 6 bases and J by 3 bases, with 18 bases between. Germline V gives CDR1 SNHLY, CDR2 FYNNEI. The CDR3 runs to 15 residues. The CDR3: CASRGDGDSLYEQYF. As DNA, the CDR3 is TGTGCCAGCAGGGGAGATGGGGATAGCCTCTACGAGCAGTACTTC. Using reference TRBV2 and TRBJ2-7 for the parts outside the CDR3, the full variable domain is EPEVTQTPSHQVTQMGQEVILRCVPISNHLYFYWYRQILGQKVEFLVSFYNNEISEKSEIFDDQFSVERPDGSNFTLKIRSTKLEDSAMYFCASRGDGDSLYEQYFGPGTRLTVT.

The chain carries TRBV7-2 and TRBJ1-5; D may be TRBD1 (5 bases). Germline-derived CDR1 and CDR2 are SGHTA and FQGNSA. V lost 6 bases and J lost 5, with 17 bases in between. The CDR3 has 15 residues. For the CDR3, the DNA is TGTGCCAGCAGTCCCCGGACACCCTTTGATCAGCCCCAGCATTTT. The encoded protein is CASSPRTPFDQPQHF.

This clone was seen a single time. This chain uses TRBV18 with TRBJ2-1; TRBD1 agrees at 7 bases. Germline CDR1 is KGHSH and CDR2 is LQKENI. Trimming at V came to 4 bases and at J to 6 bases, leaving 9 bases not matched to a gene. The CDR3 has 15 amino acids. CDR3 DNA: TGTGCCAGCTCACAACGGCCGGGACAGTCCAATGAGCAGTTCTTC. Translation: CASSQRPGQSNEQFF.

This rearrangement joins TRBV13 to TRBJ2-5; perhaps TRBD2 as D (5 bases). Germline CDR1 reads PRHDT; CDR2 reads FYEKMQ (reference sequence). This CDR3 contains 15 residues. The V end was cut by 2 bases, the J end by 3 bases, with 13 bases between. CDR3 sequence (DNA): TGTGCCAGCAGCTTACGAATCGGAGCGGAAGAGACCCAGTACTTC. Encoded protein: CASSLRIGAEETQYF.

The chain couples TRBV30 to TRBJ1-5; D ambiguous. Germline V gene sequence: CDR1 GTSNPN, CDR2 SVGIG (reference sequence). V dropped 0 bases and J dropped 3 bases, with 9 bases sitting between them. CDR3 length: 14 amino acids. CDR3 nucleotide sequence: TGTGCCTGGAGTGTTGCAGGTTTCAATCAGCCCCAGCATTTT. Protein sequence: CAWSVAGFNQPQHF.

A few counts support this clone. The genes are TRBV6-4 and TRBJ2-1; possible D gene TRBD2, 5 bases. From germline, CDR1 is MRHNA and CDR2 SNTAGT. The CDR3 has 15 residues. Trimming removed 3 bases from V and 4 bases from J, with 13 bases in between. The CDR3 loop is CASSESSGGYNEQFF. CDR3 bases: TGTGCCAGCAGTGAATCATCCGGCGGGTACAATGAGCAGTTCTTC.